A selection of T cell receptor beta chains follows, all from one sample in a study of T-cell memory formation after mild COVID-19. MiXCR was run by TCRdb on the 5' RACE reads, yielding one entry per CDR3 protein. The sample includes about half a million distinct CDR3 sequences, roughly 20% of them seen just once. The sequencing sample was made of PBMCs or a T cell subset sorted from them (not recorded which). The receptors derive from an adult woman who had mild COVID-19 (a few samples of this study predate the infection). Cell type and time point are not known. Each CDR3 is given with its conserved first and last residue. The order of the fields is CDR3 length, V gene, D gene, J gene, clone size, CDR3 DNA, CDR3 protein. The D gene is left open where the match is weak. Rows may omit the clone size; those that give it use once, few, many or a size class.

>12|TRBV6-1|.|TRBJ1-2|few
TGTGCCAGCAGTGAAGAAGTCTATGGCTACACCTTC
CASSEEVYGYTF
>16|TRBV7-9|TRBD1|TRBJ2-7|.
TGTGCCAGCAGCGACAAAAACCGGGACAGCAGACACGAGCAGTACTTC
CASSDKNRDSRHEQYF
>12|TRBV11-2|.|TRBJ2-7|few
TGTGCCAGCAGCAGGGACGGCTACGAGCAGTACTTC
CASSRDGYEQYF
>17|TRBV7-9|.|TRBJ1-4|many
TGTGCCAGCAGCTCAATCAGGGGCGATGCAACTAATGAAAAACTGTTTTTT
CASSSIRGDATNEKLFF
>17|TRBV21-1|.|TRBJ2-7|few
TGTGCCAGCAGCAAGGGACAGGGGAGGCACCTTGACTACGAGCAGTACTTC
CASSKGQGRHLDYEQYF
>13|TRBV7-9|.|TRBJ1-1|few
TGTGCCAGCAGCTTAAAAAATTTGGGGAATGCTTTCTTT
CASSLKNLGNAFF
>11|TRBV6-6|.|TRBJ2-1|.
TGTGCCAGCAGGTCCTACAATGAGCAGTTCTTC
CASRSYNEQFF
>15|TRBV6-5|.|TRBJ1-1|few
TGTGCCAGCAGTTACGGAGGCAGTCTGAACACTGAAGCTTTCTTT
CASSYGGSLNTEAFF
>13|TRBV30|.|TRBJ2-7|few
TGTGCCTGGAGCGGGGCCCACTCCTACGAGCAGTACTTC
CAWSGAHSYEQYF
>15|TRBV4-1|.|TRBJ1-2|.
TGCGCCAGCAGCCAAGTAGGACAGTTTAACTATGGCTACACCTTC
CASSQVGQFNYGYTF
>14|TRBV5-1|.|TRBJ1-1|many
TGCGCCAGCAGCTTGGGGACGATGAACACTGAAGCTTTCTTT
CASSLGTMNTEAFF
>13|TRBV29-1|TRBD1|TRBJ2-7|.
TGCAGCGTAGAAGGGGACAGGGTCTACGAGCAGTACTTC
CSVEGDRVYEQYF
>16|TRBV19|.|TRBJ2-5|.
TGTGCCAGTAGTATTGCCCGGGGTCAAAACCAAGAGACCCAGTACTTC
CASSIARGQNQETQYF
>14|TRBV6-5|.|TRBJ1-5|.
TGTGCCAGCAGTCGGGACGGCTCGAATAGGCCCCAGCATTTT
CASSRDGSNRPQHF
>14|TRBV5-6|TRBD1|TRBJ2-7|few
TGTGCCAGCAGCTTGAACAGGGGAATCTACGAGCAGTACTTC
CASSLNRGIYEQYF
>13|TRBV6-5|.|TRBJ1-5|.
TGTGCCAGCAGTTACTCGACGACGCAGCCCCAGCATTTT
CASSYSTTQPQHF
>18|TRBV21-1|.|TRBJ2-7|.
TGTGCCAGCAGCAAAGAGACTAGCGGGGGGCTAGAGGGCTACGAGCAGTACTTC
CASSKETSGGLEGYEQYF
>14|TRBV6-5|.|TRBJ2-2|.
TGTGCCAGCAGTTACGAAGGGGACACCGGGGAGCTGTTTTTT
CASSYEGDTGELFF
>15|TRBV5-1|.|TRBJ2-1|.
TGCGCCAGCAGCTTGGTGGCGGGGGCCGGCGATGAGCAGTTCTTC
CASSLVAGAGDEQFF
>17|TRBV4-3|.|TRBJ2-6|.
TGCGCCAGCAGCCAGGGGCTAGGCTCTTCTGGGGCCAACGTCCTGACTTTC
CASSQGLGSSGANVLTF
>16|TRBV9|.|TRBJ2-3|.
TGTGCCAGCAGCGTAGCCCCAGCGTTTAGCACAGATACGCAGTATTTT
CASSVAPAFSTDTQYF
>15|TRBV19|.|TRBJ2-1|few
TGTGCCAGTAGTATAGGGACCACCAGTCTCGATGAGCAGTTCTTC
CASSIGTTSLDEQFF
>16|TRBV6-5|.|TRBJ1-3|.
TGTGCCAGCAGTTACTCACCCTTATCCTCTGGAAACACCATATATTTT
CASSYSPLSSGNTIYF
>14|TRBV12-3/TRBV12-4|.|TRBJ2-7|many
TGTGCCAGCAGACCCTTGGGGGAGACCCCCGAGCAGTACTTC
CASRPLGETPEQYF
>16|TRBV6-5|.|TRBJ1-5|.
TGTGCCAGCAGTTACTCAGCGGGCCTTAGCAATCAGCCCCAGCATTTT
CASSYSAGLSNQPQHF
>15|TRBV2|TRBD1|TRBJ2-7|.
TGTGCCAGCAGTGAAAGGCTGCAGGGGGCCTACGAGCAGTACTTC
CASSERLQGAYEQYF
>15|TRBV9|.|TRBJ1-4|.
TGTGCCAGCAGCGTAGCAGGGGTCCTTCATGAAAAACTGTTTTTT
CASSVAGVLHEKLFF
>13|TRBV18|.|TRBJ2-3|.
TGTGCCAGCTCGCCGGGGACACAAGATACGCAGTATTTT
CASSPGTQDTQYF
>13|TRBV27|TRBD1|TRBJ2-5|.
TGTGCCAGCACCGGACAGGGGTTGGAGACCCAGTACTTC
CASTGQGLETQYF